This passage covers 9 T cell receptor beta chains from one sample sequenced in a study of post-analysis software for immune sequencing data. Broader study findings: About 5 TRBV segments were more frequent in patients than controls; TRBV5-6, TRBV5-1 and TRBV20-1 belonged to this group.

These receptors have no known antigen. The authors incorporated unique molecular identifiers into the TCR beta cDNA libraries. TCRdb processed the PCR reads anew with MiXCR; each CDR3 protein has one entry. The data hold a few hundred thousand distinct CDR3 sequences, with 34% observed a single time. Sequenced material: blood. Receptors were obtained from a girl aged 2-17 years with multiple sclerosis.

V and J are TRBV5-1 and TRBJ2-3; 9 bases line up with TRBD2. CDR1 and CDR2 (germline): SGHRS, YFSETQ. V trimming: 3 bases; J trimming: 2 bases; junction bases outside the gene matches: 7. The CDR3 length is 16 residues. The chain's CDR3 is CASSSPTSGVTDTQYF. DNA for the CDR3: TGCGCCAGCAGCTCCCCGACTAGCGGAGTCACAGATACGCAGTATTTT.

The chain couples TRBV20-1 to TRBJ2-3; no firm D call. Trimming left V 5 bases short and J 2 bases short, with 17 bases between. The CDR3 covers 15 residues. The germline CDR1 and CDR2 sequences are DFQATT and SNEGSKA (reference sequence). CDR3 region: CSAPRGALNTDTQYF. Written as DNA, the CDR3 is TGCAGTGCTCCAAGAGGCGCCCTGAACACAGATACGCAGTATTTT.

The chain is built from TRBV12-3 or TRBV12-4 and TRBJ1-1; D perhaps matches TRBD1 (6 bases). Trimming pared 5 bases from V and 2 bases from J, leaving 15 bases between. The CDR3 is 15 amino acids. The DNA of the CDR3 is TGTGCCAGCAGTCTGGGTCGACAGGTAAACACTGAAGCTTTCTTT. It encodes CASSLGRQVNTEAFF.

In this sample, this clonotype turned up a few times. The chain employs TRBV4-1 and TRBJ2-4; perhaps D is TRBD1 or TRBD2 (5 bases each). Germline CDR1 is MGHRA and CDR2 is YSYEKL. Trimming removed 1 base at V and 0 bases at J, with 16 bases between. This CDR3 contains 18 residues. The DNA of the CDR3 is TGCGCCAGCAGCCAAGGGATTTTAGGGACCCTAGCCAAAAACATTCAGTACTTC. Protein sequence: CASSQGILGTLAKNIQYF.

This rearrangement joins TRBV7-9 to TRBJ2-2; maybe TRBD1 (6 bases). V gave up 6 bases and J gave up 0 bases, with 11 bases separating them. The germline CDR1 and CDR2 sequences are SEHNR and FQNEAQ (reference sequence). The CDR3 sequence is 15 residues long. This chain's CDR3 is CASRPGQSNTGELFF. For the CDR3, the DNA is TGTGCCAGCAGGCCGGGACAATCGAACACCGGGGAGCTGTTTTTT.

V and J are TRBV5-1 and TRBJ1-2; 7 nucleotides line up with TRBD1. The trim removed 2 bases at V and 0 bases at J, leaving 4 bases unmatched. This CDR3 spans 15 amino acids. Germline loops: CDR1 SGHRS, CDR2 YFSETQ. The CDR3 nucleotides read TGCGCCAGCAGCTTCGTCGGGACAGCTAACTATGGCTACACCTTC. This sequence encodes CASSFVGTANYGYTF.

This clonotype turned up a few times. This rearrangement joins TRBV6-6 to TRBJ2-4; 9 nucleotides align to TRBD2. Near its end, the DNA agrees better with TRBJ2-5, so the J call may be wrong. This CDR3 contains 14 residues. CDR1 MNHNY and CDR2 SVGAGI come from the germline V gene (reference sequence). The CDR3 is CASTRRGGVETQYF. CDR3 DNA sequence: TGTGCCAGCACTCGGCGGGGGGGAGTTGAGACCCAGTACTTC.

This rearrangement joins TRBV4-2 to TRBJ1-3; D not resolved. Germline CDR1 and CDR2: LGHNA and YNFKEQ. V lost 1 base and J 0 bases, leaving 10 bases between the germline ends. The CDR3 length is 16 residues. The CDR3 loop reads CASSQVDSSSGNTIYF. CDR3 bases: TGTGCCAGCAGCCAAGTCGACTCTAGCTCTGGAAACACCATATATTTT.

The table lists this clonotype with a few counts. The genes are TRBV11-2 and TRBJ2-1, with D possibly called TRBD1 or TRBD2 (6 bases each). Germline V lookup: CDR1 SGHAT, CDR2 FQNNGV. This CDR3 has 17 residues. V was shortened by 6 bases and J by 2 bases, with 20 bases between the two germline ends. The CDR3 loop reads CASSFDLGGLPYNEQFF. In DNA form, the CDR3 reads TGTGCCAGCAGTTTCGATTTGGGGGGCCTACCCTACAATGAGCAGTTCTTC.